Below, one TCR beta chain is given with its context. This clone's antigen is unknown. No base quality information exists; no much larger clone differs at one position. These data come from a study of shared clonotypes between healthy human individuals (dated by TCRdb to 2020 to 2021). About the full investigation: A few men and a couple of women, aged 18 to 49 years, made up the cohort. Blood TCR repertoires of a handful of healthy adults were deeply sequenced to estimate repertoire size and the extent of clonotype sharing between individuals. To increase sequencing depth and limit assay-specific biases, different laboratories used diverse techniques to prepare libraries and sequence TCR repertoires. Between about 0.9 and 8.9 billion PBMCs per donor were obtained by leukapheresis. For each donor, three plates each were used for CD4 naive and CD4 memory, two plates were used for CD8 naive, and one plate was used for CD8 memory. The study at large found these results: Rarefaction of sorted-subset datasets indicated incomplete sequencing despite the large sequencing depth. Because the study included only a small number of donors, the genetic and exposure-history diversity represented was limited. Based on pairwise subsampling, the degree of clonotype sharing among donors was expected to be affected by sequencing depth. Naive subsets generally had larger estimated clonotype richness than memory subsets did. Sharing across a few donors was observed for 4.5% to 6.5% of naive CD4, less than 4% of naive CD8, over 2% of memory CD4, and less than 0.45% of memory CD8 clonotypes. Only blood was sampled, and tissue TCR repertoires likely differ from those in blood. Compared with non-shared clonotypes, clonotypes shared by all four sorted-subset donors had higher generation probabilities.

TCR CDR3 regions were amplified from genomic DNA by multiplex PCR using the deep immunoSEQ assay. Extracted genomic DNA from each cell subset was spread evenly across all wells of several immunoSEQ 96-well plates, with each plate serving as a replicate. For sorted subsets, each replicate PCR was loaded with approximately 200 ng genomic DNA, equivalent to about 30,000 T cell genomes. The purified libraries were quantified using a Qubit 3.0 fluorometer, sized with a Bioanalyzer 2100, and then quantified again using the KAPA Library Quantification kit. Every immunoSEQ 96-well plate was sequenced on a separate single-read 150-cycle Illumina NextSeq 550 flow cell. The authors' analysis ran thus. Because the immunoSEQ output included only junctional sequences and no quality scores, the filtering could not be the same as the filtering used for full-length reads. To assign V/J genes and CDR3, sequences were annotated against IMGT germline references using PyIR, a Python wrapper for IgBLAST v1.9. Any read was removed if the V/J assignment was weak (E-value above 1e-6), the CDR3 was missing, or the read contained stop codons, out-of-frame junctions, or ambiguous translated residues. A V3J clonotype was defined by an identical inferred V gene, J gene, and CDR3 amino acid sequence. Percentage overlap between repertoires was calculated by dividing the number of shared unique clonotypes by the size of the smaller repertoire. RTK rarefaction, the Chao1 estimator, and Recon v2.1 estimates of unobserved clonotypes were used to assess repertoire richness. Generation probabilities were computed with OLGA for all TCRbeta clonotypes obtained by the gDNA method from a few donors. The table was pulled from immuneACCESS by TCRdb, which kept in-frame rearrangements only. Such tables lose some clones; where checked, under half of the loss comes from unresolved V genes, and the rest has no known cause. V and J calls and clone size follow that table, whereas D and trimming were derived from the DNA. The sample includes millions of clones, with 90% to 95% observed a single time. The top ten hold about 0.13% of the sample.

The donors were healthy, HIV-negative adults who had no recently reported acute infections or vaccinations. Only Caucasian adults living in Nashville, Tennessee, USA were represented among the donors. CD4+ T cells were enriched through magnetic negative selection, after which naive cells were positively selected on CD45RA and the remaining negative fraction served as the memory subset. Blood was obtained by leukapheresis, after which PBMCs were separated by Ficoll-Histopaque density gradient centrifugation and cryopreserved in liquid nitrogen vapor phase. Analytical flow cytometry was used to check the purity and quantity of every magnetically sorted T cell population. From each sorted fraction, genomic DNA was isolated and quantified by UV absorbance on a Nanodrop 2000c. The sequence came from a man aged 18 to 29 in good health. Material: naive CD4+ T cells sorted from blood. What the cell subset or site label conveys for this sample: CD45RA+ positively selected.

The DNA reads TGTGCCTGGAGACTAGCGGGAGGGAAAAGCTCCTACGAGCAGTACTTC. The encoded protein is CAWRLAGGKSSYEQYF. The chain links TRBV30 with TRBJ2-7; 13 bases in between match TRBD2. The CDR3 runs 16 residues from the cysteine to the phenylalanine. Only CDR3 DNA remains: 48 bases, in frame from the first base. Looking up the germline V gene (reference sequence) yields CDR1 GTSNPN and CDR2 SVGIG. Clipping removes 3 bases from V and 0 bases from J, with 5 as the unmatched junction base count.